These T cell receptor beta chains were read from a single sample in a study of shared clonotypes between healthy human individuals. The assay was immunoSEQ multiplex PCR, and TCRdb's table has in-frame clones only and misses some. The table includes more than 2,000,000 clones, more than 85% detected once. Sequenced: naive CD4+ T cells from PBMCs. Receptors originate from a man younger than 30 in good health. Some clones in this sample may be carry-over from other donors' samples. Both conserved end residues are part of each CDR3. A D gene is named only where the DNA matches it firmly. Not every row has a clone size; where given, it reads once, few, many or a size class.

j_gene | d_gene | abundance | v_gene | CDR3nt | CDR3aa
TRBJ2-3 | . | . | TRBV5-5 | TGTGCCAGCAGCTTGGCCGGGACTCCAGATACGCAGTATTTT | CASSLAGTPDTQYF
TRBJ2-3 | . | . | TRBV18 | TGTGCCAGCTCCCCCGGGATGGATACGCAGTATTTT | CASSPGMDTQYF
TRBJ1-2 | . | . | TRBV7-9 | TGTGCCAGCAGCCTTAGGACTAACTATGGCTACACCTTC | CASSLRTNYGYTF
TRBJ2-5 | . | . | TRBV5-1 | TGCGCCAGCAGCTTGGGGGATTCAGGGATGTATGGAGAGACCCAGTACTTC | CASSLGDSGMYGETQYF
TRBJ1-1 | . | . | TRBV7-8 | TGTGCCAGCAGCTCCCAGGGTAGTGTATTGGGTGCTTTCTTT | CASSSQGSVLGAFF
TRBJ2-7 | TRBD1 | . | TRBV10-3 | TGTGCCATCAGTGAGGTGCGGACAGGGTCCTACGAGCAGTACTTC | CAISEVRTGSYEQYF
TRBJ2-7 | TRBD2 | once | TRBV19 | TGTGCCAGTAGTACTACTAGCGGGAGTCCCTACGAGCAGTACTTC | CASSTTSGSPYEQYF
TRBJ2-1 | TRBD2 | . | TRBV7-9 | TGTGCCAGCAGCTTAGGCGGACTAGCGGGAGCCTACAATGAGCAGTTCTTC | CASSLGGLAGAYNEQFF
TRBJ2-7 | TRBD2 | . | TRBV7-3 | TGTGCCAGCAGCATACCTTTGCGGGAGTTCAACGAGCAGTACTTC | CASSIPLREFNEQYF
TRBJ2-2 | TRBD2 | . | TRBV7-2 | TGTGCCAGCAGCTTAAGAAGCGGGATGAACACCGGGGAGCTGTTTTTT | CASSLRSGMNTGELFF
TRBJ1-2 | TRBD1 | . | TRBV28 | TGTGCCAGCAGCCGGGGGGACAGCTATGGCTACACCTTC | CASSRGDSYGYTF
TRBJ1-3 | . | . | TRBV9 | TGTGCCAGCAGCGCGACTGTGAACACCATATATTTT | CASSATVNTIYF
TRBJ2-1 | TRBD1 | . | TRBV6-1 | TGTGCCAGCAGTGACTTCCGGGACAGGGGTTCAAGTGAGCAGTTCTTC | CASSDFRDRGSSEQFF
TRBJ2-7 | TRBD1 | . | TRBV6-6 | TGTGCCAGCAACCACGGGACAGGGGGCGTATACGAGCAGTACTTC | CASNHGTGGVYEQYF
TRBJ1-5 | TRBD1 | . | TRBV18 | TGTGCCAGCTCACCGAACCCAGGGGGTCTGAGCAATCAGCCCCAGCATTTT | CASSPNPGGLSNQPQHF
TRBJ2-5 | TRBD1 | . | TRBV2 | TGTGCCAGCAGTGGGGGGACAGGGAGGGAGACCCAGTACTTC | CASSGGTGRETQYF
TRBJ2-2 | . | . | TRBV5-4 | TGTGCCAGCAGCAGAACTAACACCGGGGAGCTGTTTTTT | CASSRTNTGELFF
TRBJ2-7 | TRBD1 | . | TRBV18 | TGTGCCAGCTCATATATAGGACAGGGGGCGTACGAGCAGTACTTC | CASSYIGQGAYEQYF
TRBJ2-1 | . | once | TRBV28 | TGTGCCAGCAGTTTGAGCCATGAGCAGTTCTTC | CASSLSHEQFF
TRBJ1-4 | . | once | TRBV18 | TGTGCCAGCTCACCAGGACCCCCCTCCGCAACTAATGAAAAACTGTTTTTT | CASSPGPPSATNEKLFF
TRBJ2-1 | . | . | TRBV14 | TGTGCCAGCAGCCATATAGCGGCCCGGTTTCTAAATGAGCAGTTCTTC | CASSHIAARFLNEQFF
TRBJ1-1 | . | few | TRBV5-4 | TGTGCCAGCAGCTTGACAGGGATGGACACTGAAGCTTTCTTT | CASSLTGMDTEAFF
TRBJ1-1 | . | . | TRBV14 | TGTGCCAGCAGCCAGGACGGCCGACGGGCTTTCTTT | CASSQDGRRAFF
TRBJ1-5 | . | few | TRBV6-6 | TGTGCCAGCAGTTACTCGGCGGGGGGCAATCAGCCCCAGCATTTT | CASSYSAGGNQPQHF